A selection of T cell receptor beta chains follows, all from one sample in a study of T cells in Graves' hyperthyroidism and ophthalmopathy. TCRdb re-derived calls from the multiplex PCR reads in MiXCR, one entry per CDR3 protein. Of roughly 800,000 distinct CDR3 sequences listed, 35% to 40% were seen once; the top ten hold approximately 10%. Input material: blood. These receptor sequences come from a man aged 18-30 years with Graves' hyperthyroidism. CDR3s include the opening cysteine and the closing phenylalanine or tryptophan. Fields, in order: CDR3 length, D gene, V gene, J gene, clone size, CDR3 DNA, CDR3 protein. D genes are given only for firm matches. Some rows mark clone size as missing; the rest say once, few, many or name a class of expanded clone.

>13|.|TRBV7-2|TRBJ1-1|.
TGTGCCAGCAGTTTTCCAGATTTCGGTGAAGCTTTCTTT
CASSFPDFGEAFF
>15|.|TRBV14|TRBJ2-7|.
TGTGCCAGCAGCCGCCTGGGTGGGACGCTGGGAGAGCAGTACTTC
CASSRLGGTLGEQYF
>13|.|TRBV29-1|TRBJ2-5|many
TGCAGCGTTGAGTTGGGGGCAGGGGAGACCCAGTACTTC
CSVELGAGETQYF
>16|TRBD1|TRBV6-6|TRBJ2-7|.
TGTGCCAGCAGTCAAACCCCGGGACAGGGGGTCTACGAGCAGTACTTC
CASSQTPGQGVYEQYF
>14|.|TRBV7-9|TRBJ1-1|many
TGTGCCAGCAGCTCGCGAACTGGGGGCACTGAAGCTTTCTTT
CASSSRTGGTEAFF
>17|TRBD1|TRBV10-3|TRBJ2-7|many
TGTGCCATCAGTGAGCCGATGGGACAGGTACTCTCTTACGAGCAGTACTTC
CAISEPMGQVLSYEQYF
>15|.|TRBV7-9|TRBJ1-1|.
TGTGCCAGCAGCACCCGCCCCCGGCAAGACACTGAAGCTTTCTTT
CASSTRPRQDTEAFF
>14|.|TRBV29-1|TRBJ1-5|.
TGCAGCGGGGCGGGGGGTGGAACCGATCAGCCCCAGCATTTT
CSGAGGGTDQPQHF
>13|.|TRBV20-1|TRBJ1-1|many
TGCAGTGCTAGAGATGGAGGTTACACTGAAGCTTTCTTT
CSARDGGYTEAFF
>16|.|TRBV10-3|TRBJ2-5|few
TGTGCCATCAGTGAGTCCAGGGGGGAGGTCCAAGAGACCCAGTACTTC
CAISESRGEVQETQYF
>15|.|TRBV5-8|TRBJ1-4|.
TGTGCCAGCAGCTTGTTATGGGAAGCTAATGAAAAACTGTTTTTT
CASSLLWEANEKLFF
>13|.|TRBV20-1|TRBJ2-7|many
TGCAGTGCTGAAGCGGGTGGCTCCTACGAGCAGTACTTC
CSAEAGGSYEQYF
>13|.|TRBV7-3|TRBJ2-2|many
TGTGCCAGCAGCCAGACTCCCACCGGGGAGCTGTTTTTT
CASSQTPTGELFF
>16|.|TRBV5-1|TRBJ2-7|.
TGTGCCAGCAGCTTATTACCCGGGACTGGGGTCTACGAGCAGTACTTC
CASSLLPGTGVYEQYF
>15|.|TRBV15|TRBJ1-2|.
TGTGCCACCAGCAGCTCCGTCACCGAGCCCTATGGCTACACCTTC
CATSSSVTEPYGYTF
>12|TRBD1|TRBV20-1|TRBJ1-1|.
TGCAGTGCAGAGGACAGGGACACTGAAGCTTTCTTT
CSAEDRDTEAFF
>14|.|TRBV10-1|TRBJ1-2|.
TGCGCCAGCAGTTACTCGATTGGAGTTTACGGCTACACCTTC
CASSYSIGVYGYTF
>14|.|TRBV10-1|TRBJ2-1|.
TGCGCCAGCAGCCAAAGGATACTTATCAATGAGCAGTTCTTC
CASSQRILINEQFF
>15|.|TRBV7-9|TRBJ2-5|.
TGTGCCAGCAGCTTTCCTCGATCGTACCAAGAGACCCAGTACTTC
CASSFPRSYQETQYF
>14|.|TRBV5-1|TRBJ1-4|many
TGCGCCAGCAGCCTATCCTCTGGAGAAGAAAAACTGTTTTTT
CASSLSSGEEKLFF
>16|TRBD2|TRBV4-1|TRBJ2-5|.
TGCGCCAGCAGCCAAGGGACTAGCGGGATCGGTGAGACCCAGTACTTC
CASSQGTSGIGETQYF
>14|.|TRBV5-1|TRBJ2-7|.
TGCGCCAGCAGCGAGGGACTGCTTACCTACGAGCAGTACTTC
CASSEGLLTYEQYF
>14|.|TRBV11-2|TRBJ2-1|.
TGTGCCAGCAGCCCCCCCGAAGGAAAGAATGAGCAGTTCTTC
CASSPPEGKNEQFF
>14|.|TRBV7-9|TRBJ2-2|.
TGTGCCAGCAGCCCCCCCCTCCGCACCGGGGAGCTGTTTTTT
CASSPPLRTGELFF
>13|.|TRBV10-1|TRBJ2-2|many
TGCGCCAGCACATCAACCCCCACCGGGGAGCTGTTTTTT
CASTSTPTGELFF
>13|.|TRBV7-2|TRBJ1-1|few
TGTGCCAGCAGCCCCTATGGGATCACTGAAGCTTTCTTT
CASSPYGITEAFF
>9|.|TRBV10-3|TRBJ2-6|.
TGTGCCATCAGTGAGTCGACTGGTTTC
CAISESTGF
>13|.|TRBV7-2|TRBJ1-1|many
TGTGCCAGCAGTAACAGCCACATATGGGAAGCTTTCTTT
CASSNSHIWEAFF
>13|.|TRBV20-1|TRBJ1-2|many
TGCAGTGCCGAACAAGGACAGAATTATGGCTACACCTTC
CSAEQGQNYGYTF
>13|TRBD1|TRBV29-1|TRBJ2-7|.
TGCAGCGTTGGGCAGGGGGCCGACTTCGAGCAGTACTTC
CSVGQGADFEQYF
>14|TRBD1|TRBV11-2|TRBJ2-7|few
TGTGCCAGCAGCCATCTTCAGGGACAGCAAGAGCAGTACTTC
CASSHLQGQQEQYF
>14|.|TRBV4-1|TRBJ1-1|once
TGCGCCAGCAGCCGGAAAGGGGGGGGCGTTGAAGCTTTCTTT
CASSRKGGGVEAFF
>13|TRBD1|TRBV6-1|TRBJ1-1|.
TGTGCCAGCAGGAGACAGGGGGCCACTGAAGCTTTCTTT
CASRRQGATEAFF
>13|.|TRBV20-1|TRBJ2-7|few
TGCAGTGCATCGCGCCAGGGGCCTTACGAGCAGTACTTC
CSASRQGPYEQYF
>15|.|TRBV9|TRBJ1-3|.
TGTGCCAGCAGCCCTGGAAGGGTCTCTGGAAACACCATATATTTT
CASSPGRVSGNTIYF
>14|TRBD1|TRBV9|TRBJ2-7|many
TGTGCCAGCAGCGCGGGGGACAGGCTAGACGAGCAGTACTTC
CASSAGDRLDEQYF
>15|TRBD2|TRBV19|TRBJ2-2|few
TGTGCCAGTAGTCACGGGACTAGAGGGGCCGGGGAGCTGTTTTTT
CASSHGTRGAGELFF
>13|.|TRBV7-2|TRBJ1-1|few
TGTGCCAGCAGCTTCCAGGAAGGGACTGAAGCTTTCTTT
CASSFQEGTEAFF
>16|.|TRBV5-1|TRBJ2-6|.
TGCGCCAGCAGCTTGTCAGTCCCCCCTGGGGCCAACGTCCTGACTTTC
CASSLSVPPGANVLTF
>12|.|TRBV6-2/TRBV6-3|TRBJ1-6|.
TGTGCCAGCAGCCGATCCCAAATGGCCCTCCACTTT
CASSRSQMALHF
>17|TRBD1|TRBV12-3/TRBV12-4|TRBJ2-6|few
TGTGCCAGCAGTTCCCCGAACAGGGGGATAGAGGCCAACGTCCTGACTTTC
CASSSPNRGIEANVLTF
>14|.|TRBV12-3/TRBV12-4|TRBJ1-3|.
TGTGCCAGCACGGCGTCTGGGTGGGGAAACACCATATATTTT
CASTASGWGNTIYF
>13|.|TRBV2|TRBJ1-2|many
TGTGCCAGCAGTGTAGGGGCCGGGTCGGGCTACACCTTC
CASSVGAGSGYTF
>13|.|TRBV20-1|TRBJ2-7|.
TGCAGTGCTAGCTCAGGACTCCCCTACGAGCAGTACTTC
CSASSGLPYEQYF